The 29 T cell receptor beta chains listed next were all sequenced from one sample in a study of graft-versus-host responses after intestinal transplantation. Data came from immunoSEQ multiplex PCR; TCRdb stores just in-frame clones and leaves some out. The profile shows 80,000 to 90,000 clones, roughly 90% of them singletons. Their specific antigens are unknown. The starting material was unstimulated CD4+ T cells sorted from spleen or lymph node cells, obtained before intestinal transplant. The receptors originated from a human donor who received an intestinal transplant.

The CDR3 DNA follows: TGTGCCAGCACCCTGACGGAAAACTATGGCTACACCTTC. It is translated as CASTLTENYGYTF. The chain joins TRBV6-1 to TRBJ1-2; no clear D. Germline CDR1 MNHNS, CDR2 SASEGT. This CDR3 region has 13 residues. V lost 7 bases, J lost 2 bases, and 11 bases lay in between.

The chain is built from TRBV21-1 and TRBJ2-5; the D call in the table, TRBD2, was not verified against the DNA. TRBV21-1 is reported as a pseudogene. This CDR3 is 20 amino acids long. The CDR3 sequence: CASSKVGTSGRTKRVGAQYF. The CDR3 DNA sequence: TGTGCCAGCAGCAAAGTAGGGACTAGCGGGAGGACTAAGAGAGTGGGGGCCCAGTACTTC.

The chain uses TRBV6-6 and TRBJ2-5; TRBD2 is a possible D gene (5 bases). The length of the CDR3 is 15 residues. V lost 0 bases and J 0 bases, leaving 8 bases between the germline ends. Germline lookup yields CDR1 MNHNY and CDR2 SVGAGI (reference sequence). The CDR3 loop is CASSYSPGYQETQYF. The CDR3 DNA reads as TGTGCCAGCAGTTACTCGCCGGGGTACCAAGAGACCCAGTACTTC.

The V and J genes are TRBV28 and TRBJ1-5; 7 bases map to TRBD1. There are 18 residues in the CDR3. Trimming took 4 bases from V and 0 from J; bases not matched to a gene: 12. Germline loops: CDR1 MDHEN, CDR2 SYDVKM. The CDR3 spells CASSSPGTEIYSNQPQHF. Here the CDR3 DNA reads TGTGCCAGCAGTTCCCCCGGGACAGAAATTTATAGCAATCAGCCCCAGCATTTT.

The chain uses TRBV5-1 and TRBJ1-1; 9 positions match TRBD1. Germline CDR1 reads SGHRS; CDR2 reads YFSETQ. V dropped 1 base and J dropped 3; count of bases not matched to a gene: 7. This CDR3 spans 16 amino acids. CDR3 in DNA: TGCGCCAGCAGCTTGACAGGGGGCGCTTTGGACACTGAAGCTTTCTTT. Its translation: CASSLTGGALDTEAFF.

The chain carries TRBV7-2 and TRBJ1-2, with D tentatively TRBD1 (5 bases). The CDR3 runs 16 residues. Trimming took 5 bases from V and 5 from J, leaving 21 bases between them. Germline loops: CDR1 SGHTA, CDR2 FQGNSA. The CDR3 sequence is CASSPNMGRSLYGYTF. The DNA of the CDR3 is TGTGCCAGCAGCCCCAATATGGGACGGTCTTTATATGGCTACACCTTC.

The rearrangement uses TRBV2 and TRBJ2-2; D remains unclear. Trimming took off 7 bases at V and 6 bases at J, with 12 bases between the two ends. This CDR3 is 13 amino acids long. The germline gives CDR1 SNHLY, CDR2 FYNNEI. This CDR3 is CASNGRRAGELFF. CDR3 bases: TGTGCCAGCAATGGCAGAAGGGCCGGGGAGCTGTTTTTT.

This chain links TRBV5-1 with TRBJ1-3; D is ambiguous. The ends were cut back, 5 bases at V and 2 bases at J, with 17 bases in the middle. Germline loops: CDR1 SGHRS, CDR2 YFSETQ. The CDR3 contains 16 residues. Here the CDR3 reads CASSVDRKRTGNTIYF. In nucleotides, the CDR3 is TGCGCCAGCAGTGTGGACCGTAAACGCACTGGAAACACCATATATTTT.

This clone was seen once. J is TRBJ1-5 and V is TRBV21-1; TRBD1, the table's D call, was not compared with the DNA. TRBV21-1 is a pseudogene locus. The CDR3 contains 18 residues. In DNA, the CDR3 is TGTGCCAGCGGAGAGGATAGAACAGGGGAAGAATGCTTTCAGCCCCAGCATTTT. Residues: CASGEDRTGEECFQPQHF.

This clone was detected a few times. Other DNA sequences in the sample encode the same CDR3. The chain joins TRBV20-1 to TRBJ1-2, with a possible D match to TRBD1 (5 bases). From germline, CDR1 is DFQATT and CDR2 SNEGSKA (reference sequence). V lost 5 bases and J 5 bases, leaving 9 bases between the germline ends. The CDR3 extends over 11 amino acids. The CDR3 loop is CSALDTYGYTF. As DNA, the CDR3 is TGCAGTGCTTTGGACACATATGGCTACACCTTC.

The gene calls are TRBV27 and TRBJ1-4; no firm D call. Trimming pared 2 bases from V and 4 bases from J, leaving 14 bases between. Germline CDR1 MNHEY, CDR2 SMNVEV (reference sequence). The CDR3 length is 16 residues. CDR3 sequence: CASSLRAPTVNEKLFF. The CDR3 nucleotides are TGTGCCAGCAGTTTAAGGGCGCCCACCGTTAATGAAAAACTGTTTTTT.

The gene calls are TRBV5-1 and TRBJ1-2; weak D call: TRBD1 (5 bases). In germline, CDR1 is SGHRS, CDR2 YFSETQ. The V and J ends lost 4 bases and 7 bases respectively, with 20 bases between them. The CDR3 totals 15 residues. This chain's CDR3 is CASSPAFRAELGYTF. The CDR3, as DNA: TGCGCCAGCAGCCCAGCTTTCAGGGCAGAGCTTGGCTACACCTTC.

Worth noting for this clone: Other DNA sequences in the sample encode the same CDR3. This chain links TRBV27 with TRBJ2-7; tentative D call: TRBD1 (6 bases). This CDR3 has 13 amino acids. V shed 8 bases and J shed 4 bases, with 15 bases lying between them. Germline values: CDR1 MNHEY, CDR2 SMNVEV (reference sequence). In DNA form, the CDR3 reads TGTGCCAGCGGGCGGACAGCCTTGTACGAGCAGTACTTC. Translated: CASGRTALYEQYF.

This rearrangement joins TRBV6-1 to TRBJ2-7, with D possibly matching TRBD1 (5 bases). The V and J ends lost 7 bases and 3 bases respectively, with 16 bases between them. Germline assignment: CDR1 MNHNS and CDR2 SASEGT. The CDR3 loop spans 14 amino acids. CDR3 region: CASTTSQGIYEQYF. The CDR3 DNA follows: TGTGCCAGCACGACCTCCCAGGGTATCTACGAGCAGTACTTC.

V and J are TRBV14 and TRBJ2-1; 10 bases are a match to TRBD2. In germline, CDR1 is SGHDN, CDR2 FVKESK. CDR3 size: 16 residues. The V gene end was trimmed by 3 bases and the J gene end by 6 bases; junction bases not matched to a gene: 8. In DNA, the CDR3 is TGTGCCAGCAGCCAGCTACCGGGACTAGCGACCAATGAGCAGTTCTTC. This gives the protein CASSQLPGLATNEQFF.

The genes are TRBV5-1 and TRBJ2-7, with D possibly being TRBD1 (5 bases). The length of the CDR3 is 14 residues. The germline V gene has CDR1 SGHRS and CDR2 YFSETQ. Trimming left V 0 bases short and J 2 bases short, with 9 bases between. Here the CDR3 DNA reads TGCGCCAGCAGCTTGGCGACAGCGCCCTACGAGCAGTACTTC. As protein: CASSLATAPYEQYF.

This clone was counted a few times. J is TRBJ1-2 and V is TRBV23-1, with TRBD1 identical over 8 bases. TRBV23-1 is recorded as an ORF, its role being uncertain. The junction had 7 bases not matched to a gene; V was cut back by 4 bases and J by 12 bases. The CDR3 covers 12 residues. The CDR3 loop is CASSPNRGVDTF. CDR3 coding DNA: TGCGCCAGCAGTCCAAACAGGGGGGTCGACACCTTC.

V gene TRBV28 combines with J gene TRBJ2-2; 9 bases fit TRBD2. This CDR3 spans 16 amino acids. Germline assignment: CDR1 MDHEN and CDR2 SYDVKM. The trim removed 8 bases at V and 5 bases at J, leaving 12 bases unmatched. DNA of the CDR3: TGTGCCAGCGGAATTAGCGGGAGAGTAGGGACCGGGGAGCTGTTTTTT. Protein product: CASGISGRVGTGELFF.

This CDR3 is CASTPTRQGIGETQYF. CDR3 nucleotides: TGTGCCAGCACCCCTACTCGACAGGGGATAGGGGAGACCCAGTACTTC. The V gene is TRBV27, the J gene TRBJ2-5; 8 nucleotides align to TRBD1. The V segment lost 7 bases and the J segment 5 bases; nucleotides outside the gene matches: 15. The CDR3 runs 16 residues. From germline, CDR1 is MNHEY and CDR2 SMNVEV (reference sequence).

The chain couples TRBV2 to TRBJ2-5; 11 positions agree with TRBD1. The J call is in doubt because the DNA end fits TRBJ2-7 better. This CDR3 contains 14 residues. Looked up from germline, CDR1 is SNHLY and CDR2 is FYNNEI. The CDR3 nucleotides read TGTGCCAGCCAAGGGACAGGGGGGGTCTACGAGCAGTACTTC. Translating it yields CASQGTGGVYEQYF.

As DNA, the CDR3 is TGTGCCAGCAGCCGCAACAGGGAGACCCAGTACTTC. Its translation: CASSRNRETQYF. The V call is TRBV4-2, the J call TRBJ2-5; possibly TRBD1 for D (5 bases). Trimming left V 4 bases short and J 5 bases short, with 8 bases between. The V gene's germline CDR1 is LGHNA and CDR2 YNFKEQ. This CDR3 region has 12 residues.

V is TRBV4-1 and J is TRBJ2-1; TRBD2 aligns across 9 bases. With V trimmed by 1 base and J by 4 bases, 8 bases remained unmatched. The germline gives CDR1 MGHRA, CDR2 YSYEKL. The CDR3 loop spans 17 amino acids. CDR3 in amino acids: CASSQGLRLAVYNEQFF. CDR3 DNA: TGCGCCAGCAGCCAAGGTCTTCGACTAGCGGTTTACAATGAGCAGTTCTTC.

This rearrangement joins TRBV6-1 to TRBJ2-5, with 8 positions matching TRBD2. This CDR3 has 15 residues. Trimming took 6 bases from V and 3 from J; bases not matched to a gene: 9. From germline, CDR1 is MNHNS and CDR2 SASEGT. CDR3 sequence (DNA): TGTGCCAGCAGGAAACCCCGGGGGGGGGAAGAGACCCAGTACTTC. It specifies CASRKPRGGEETQYF.

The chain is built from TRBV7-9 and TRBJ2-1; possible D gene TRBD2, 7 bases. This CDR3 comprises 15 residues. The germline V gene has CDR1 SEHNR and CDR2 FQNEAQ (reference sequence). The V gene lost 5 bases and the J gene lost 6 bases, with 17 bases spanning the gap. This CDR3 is CASSTGLGGINEQFF. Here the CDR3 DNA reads TGTGCCAGCAGCACCGGACTAGGGGGGATCAATGAGCAGTTCTTC.

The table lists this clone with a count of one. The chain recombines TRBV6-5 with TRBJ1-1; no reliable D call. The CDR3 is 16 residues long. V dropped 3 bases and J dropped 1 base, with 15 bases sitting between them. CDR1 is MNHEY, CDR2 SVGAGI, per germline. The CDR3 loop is CASSYRTLSQNTEAFF. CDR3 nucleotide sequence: TGTGCCAGCAGTTATAGGACCCTTTCACAGAACACTGAAGCTTTCTTT.

CDR3 nucleotides: TGTGCCAGCAGTGAACCTACAGGGGAAAGCACAGATACGCAGTATTTT. As protein: CASSEPTGESTDTQYF. V and J are TRBV6-1 and TRBJ2-3, with 7 positions matching TRBD1. The germline gives CDR1 MNHNS, CDR2 SASEGT. The V and J ends lost 2 bases and 0 bases, in that order; junction bases with no gene match: 5. The CDR3 totals 16 residues.

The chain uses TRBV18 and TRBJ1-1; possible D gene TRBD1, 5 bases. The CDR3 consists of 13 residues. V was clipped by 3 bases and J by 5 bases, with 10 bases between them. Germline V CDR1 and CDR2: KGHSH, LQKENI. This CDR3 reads CASSPGTETEAFF. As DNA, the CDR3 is TGTGCCAGCTCACCGGGGACGGAGACTGAAGCTTTCTTT.

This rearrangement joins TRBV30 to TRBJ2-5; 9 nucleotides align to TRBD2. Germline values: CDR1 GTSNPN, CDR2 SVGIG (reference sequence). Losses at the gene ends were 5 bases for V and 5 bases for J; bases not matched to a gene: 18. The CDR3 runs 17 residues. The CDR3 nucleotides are TGTGCCTGGGGACAGAAGATGTATAGCGGGAGAGGTGAGACCCAGTACTTC. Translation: CAWGQKMYSGRGETQYF.

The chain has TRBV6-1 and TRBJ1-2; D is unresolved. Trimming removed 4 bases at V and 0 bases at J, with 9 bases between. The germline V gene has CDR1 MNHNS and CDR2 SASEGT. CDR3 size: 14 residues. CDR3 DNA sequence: TGTGCCAGCAGTGGACACCTTACTAACTATGGCTACACCTTC. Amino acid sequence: CASSGHLTNYGYTF.